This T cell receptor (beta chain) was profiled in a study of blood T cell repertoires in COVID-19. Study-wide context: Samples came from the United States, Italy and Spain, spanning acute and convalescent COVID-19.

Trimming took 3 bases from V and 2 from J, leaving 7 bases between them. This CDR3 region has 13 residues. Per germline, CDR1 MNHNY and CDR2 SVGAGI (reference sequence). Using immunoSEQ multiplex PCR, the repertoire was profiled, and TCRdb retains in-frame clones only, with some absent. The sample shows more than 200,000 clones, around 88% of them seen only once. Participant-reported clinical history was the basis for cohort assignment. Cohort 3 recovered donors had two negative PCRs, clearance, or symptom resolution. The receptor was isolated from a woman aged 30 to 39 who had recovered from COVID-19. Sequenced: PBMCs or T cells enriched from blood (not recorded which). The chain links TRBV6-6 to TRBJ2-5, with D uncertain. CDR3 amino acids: CASSYNRQETQYF. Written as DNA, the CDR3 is TGTGCCAGCAGTTATAACCGGCAAGAGACCCAGTACTTC.